The 14 T cell receptor beta chains below were found in one sample sequenced in a study of blood T cell repertoires in COVID-19. This table comes from immunoSEQ multiplex PCR, and its TCRdb copy is limited to in-frame clones, with some not included. This sample yields some 260,000 clones, of which about 86% are seen a single time; about 8.9% belongs to the top ten. Sequences were obtained from peripheral blood. These receptors were obtained from a man aged 80 or over with acute or convalescent COVID-19.

The genes are TRBV27 and TRBJ1-6, with D possibly being TRBD1 (5 bases). Trimming pared 4 bases from V and 0 bases from J, leaving 7 bases between. Germline lookup yields CDR1 MNHEY and CDR2 SMNVEV (reference sequence). This CDR3 is 15 amino acids long. The CDR3 region has the DNA TGTGCCAGCAGTTACAGGAGCTCCTATAATTCACCCCTCCACTTT. Amino acid sequence: CASSYRSSYNSPLHF.

The rearrangement uses TRBV13 and TRBJ1-1; a weak D match, TRBD1 (5 bases). Per the germline V gene, CDR1 is PRHDT and CDR2 is FYEKMQ (reference sequence). The CDR3 spans 13 residues. V lost 0 bases and J lost 8, with 10 bases in between. CDR3: CASSLGGPGEAFF. The CDR3 bases are TGTGCCAGCAGCTTAGGCGGGCCAGGGGAAGCTTTCTTT.

V gene TRBV7-9 combines with J gene TRBJ1-2; D is perhaps TRBD1 (6 bases). The CDR3 sequence is 14 residues long. Germline CDR1 reads SEHNR; CDR2 reads FQNEAQ (reference sequence). With 1 base removed from V and 8 bases from J, the gap between germline ends came to 14 bases. CDR3 residues: CASSLGQAFHGYTF. The CDR3 DNA reads as TGTGCCAGCAGCTTAGGACAGGCATTTCACGGCTACACCTTC.

V gene TRBV11-3 combines with J gene TRBJ2-1; 7 bases are shared with TRBD1. Per germline, CDR1 SGHNT and CDR2 YENEEA. V lost 6 bases, J lost 0 bases, and 5 bases stayed unmatched. CDR3 length: 15 amino acids. The CDR3 DNA reads as TGTGCCAGCAGTCTTGGGACAGCCTCCTACAATGAGCAGTTCTTC. It is translated as CASSLGTASYNEQFF. Full variable domain (remainder filled in from reference TRBV11-3 and TRBJ2-1): EAGVVQSPRYKIIEKKQPVAFWCNPISGHNTLYWYLQNLGQGPELLIRYENEEAVDDSQLPKDRFSAERLKGVDSTLKIQPAELGDSAVYLCASSLGTASYNEQFFGPGTRLTVL.

This chain connects TRBV18 to TRBJ1-5; no clear D gene. This CDR3 is built from 13 residues. Germline V gene data show CDR1 as KGHSH and CDR2 as LQKENI. Trimming took 3 bases from V and 12 from J, leaving 15 bases between them. The CDR3 sequence: CASSPESTQNQHF. CDR3 nucleotides: TGTGCCAGCTCACCCGAGTCGACACAAAACCAGCATTTT.

V usage is TRBV10-2 and J usage is TRBJ1-6; 7 nucleotides agree with TRBD1. Trimming at V came to 3 bases and at J to 7 bases, leaving 3 bases not matched to a gene. This CDR3 spans 14 amino acids. CDR1 is WSHSY, CDR2 SAAADI, per germline. CDR3 loop: CASSEGGGNSPLHF. The CDR3 DNA follows: TGCGCCAGCAGTGAAGGGGGCGGCAATTCACCCCTCCACTTT.

There are a few counts of this clone. The DNA for the CDR3 is TGTGCCAGCAGTGACAGGGGGAATACCTACGAGCAGTACTTC. It yields the protein CASSDRGNTYEQYF. The V call is TRBV2, the J call TRBJ2-7; TRBD1 matches 7 bases. Trimming removed 3 bases from V and 2 bases from J; junction bases left unmatched: 4. There are 14 residues in the CDR3. Germline V gene sequence: CDR1 SNHLY, CDR2 FYNNEI.

The CDR3 here is CASSPGQTRNTGELFF. CDR3 sequence (DNA): TGTGCCAGCAGCCCAGGACAGACGCGGAACACCGGGGAGCTGTTTTTT. The chain combines TRBV6-6 with TRBJ2-2; weak D call: TRBD1 (6 bases). The germline V gene encodes CDR1 MNHNY and CDR2 SVGAGI (reference sequence). V was cut by 6 bases and J by 1 base, with 15 bases left in between. This CDR3 has 16 residues.

J is TRBJ2-1 and V is TRBV5-1; a possible D gene is TRBD2 (6 bases). V was shortened by 0 bases and J by 9 bases, with 10 bases between the two germline ends. The V gene's germline CDR1 is SGHRS and CDR2 YFSETQ. The CDR3 consists of 13 residues. CDR3 sequence reads: CASSLGGTFEQFF. The CDR3 DNA reads TGCGCCAGCAGCTTGGGAGGGACTTTTGAGCAGTTCTTC.

The rearrangement joins TRBV19 to TRBJ2-3; TRBD2 matches at 7 bases. V lost 6 bases to trimming and J lost 2 bases; unmatched junction nucleotides: 5. Germline CDR1 is LNHDA and CDR2 is SQIVND (reference sequence). The CDR3 has 14 amino acids. The CDR3: CASSDSGDTDTQYF. In DNA form, the CDR3 reads TGTGCCAGTAGCGACAGCGGGGACACAGATACGCAGTATTTT.

The chain is built from TRBV9 and TRBJ1-4, with D tentatively TRBD1 (6 bases). CDR1 is SGDLS and CDR2 is YYNGEE in the germline V gene. V lost 0 bases, J lost 5 bases, and 11 bases lay in between. The length of the CDR3 is 15 residues. DNA of the CDR3: TGTGCCAGCAGCGTAGCGGGGGGCAACAATGAAAAACTGTTTTTT. Its translation is CASSVAGGNNEKLFF.

J is TRBJ2-1 and V is TRBV7-2; 13 bases are shared with TRBD2. CDR1 and CDR2 from the germline V gene are SGHTA and FQGNSA. With V trimmed by 5 bases and J by 10 bases, 8 bases remained unmatched. The CDR3 covers 15 residues. The chain's CDR3 is CASSPSGLAGVEQFF. CDR3 sequence (DNA): TGTGCCAGCAGCCCCTCCGGACTAGCGGGGGTGGAGCAGTTCTTC.

This clone appeared once. V gene TRBV19 combines with J gene TRBJ2-3; D uncertain. This CDR3 region has 16 residues. V was clipped by 0 bases and J by 0 bases, with 10 bases between them. Looked up from germline, CDR1 is LNHDA and CDR2 is SQIVND (reference sequence). CDR3 DNA sequence: TGTGCCAGTAGTATAGAGCCCTATTCTAGCACAGATACGCAGTATTTT. Amino acid sequence: CASSIEPYSSTDTQYF.

The chain has TRBV6-2 or TRBV6-3 and TRBJ1-1; 8 bases agree with TRBD1. V lost 4 bases to trimming and J lost 8 bases; unmatched junction nucleotides: 6. The germline gives CDR1 MNHEY, CDR2 SVGEGT. The CDR3 length is 13 residues. Here the CDR3 DNA reads TGTGCCAGCAGTTCCCGGACAGGGCGGGAAGCTTTCTTT. Its translation is CASSSRTGREAFF.